This entry lists 29 T cell receptor beta chains sequenced from one sample in a study of T cells in women clearing cervical HPV infection. The method was immunoSEQ multiplex PCR; TCRdb's version includes in-frame clones alone and lacks a portion of them. The table for this sample gives around 30,000 clones. Sequenced material: blood buffy coat. The receptors originated from a woman aged 18 to 75 with a cervical HPV16 infection that either progressed to CIN3+ or cleared (not recorded which).

The CDR3 DNA, read in part, is TGTGCCAGAAGCTTCTCGGGGAGGGCCCCTGGGGCCAACGTC. It is translated as CARSFSGRAPGANV. The complete CDR3 reads CARSFSGRAPGANVLTF. The V call is TRBV5-3, the J call TRBJ2-6, with 7 bases lining up with TRBD2. The read stops 3 residues short of the end of the CDR3; the missing end is completed from the germline J gene. TRBV5-3 is identified as an open reading frame with a role that is uncertain. The ends lost 2 bases at V and 2 bases at J; junction bases unmatched: 7. The CDR3 consists of 17 residues.

A remark on this clone: The CDR3 end lies 3 residues beyond the end of the read and is filled in from the germline J gene. The rearrangement links TRBV7-2 to TRBJ2-7; D perhaps matches TRBD2 (6 bases). Germline lookup yields CDR1 SGHTA and CDR2 FQGNSA. Trimming removed 5 bases at V and 2 bases at J, with 16 bases between. The CDR3 contains 15 residues. Incomplete CDR3 DNA: TGTGCCAGCAGCCCTAGCCGGACTACGACCTACGAG. It codes for CASSPSRTTTYE. The complete CDR3 protein is CASSPSRTTTYEQYF.

CDR3 bases read: TGTGCCAGCAGCGGAACAGGGGCCGGGGCCAACGTC. As protein: CASSGTGAGANV. Given in full, the CDR3 is CASSGTGAGANVLTF. The V and J genes are TRBV5-4 and TRBJ2-6, with TRBD1 matching over 7 bases. The read finishes 3 residues shy of the CDR3 end, and the germline J gene is used to complete it. Unmatched junction bases numbered 5, after V lost 4 bases and J lost 4 bases. Germline assignment: CDR1 SGHNT and CDR2 YYREEE (reference sequence). The length of the CDR3 is 15 residues.

On this clone: The DNA ends 3 residues before the CDR3 does, and the rest of the CDR3 is filled in from the germline J gene. The genes are TRBV9 and TRBJ2-1, with 12 bases fitting TRBD2. The V and J ends lost 3 bases and 1 base, in that order; junction bases with no gene match: 8. The CDR3 has 18 amino acids. Per the germline V gene, CDR1 is SGDLS and CDR2 is YYNGEE. The CDR3 here is CASSGHRTSGRSYNEQFF. The DNA read from the CDR3 is TGTGCCAGCAGCGGACACCGAACTAGCGGGAGGTCCTACAATGAG.

Turning to this clone: The DNA ends 3 residues before the CDR3 does, and the rest of the CDR3 is filled in from the germline J gene. The J gene is TRBJ1-2, the V gene TRBV30; D call uncertain. The ends were cut back, 2 bases at V and 5 bases at J, with 6 bases in the middle. CDR1 is GTSNPN and CDR2 is SVGIG in the germline V gene (reference sequence). This CDR3 contains 11 residues. Partial CDR3 DNA: TGTGCCTGGAGTAGGGTGTATGGC. Amino acids: CAWSRVYG. The CDR3, in full, reads CAWSRVYGYTF. The full variable domain, rest sourced from reference TRBV30 and TRBJ1-2, is SQTIHQWPATLVQPVGSPLSLECTVEGTSNPNLYWYRQAAGRGLQLLFYSVGIGQISSEVPQNLSASRPQDRQFILSSKKLLLSDSGFYLCAWSRVYGYTFGSGTRLTVV.

For this clone: Read data end 3 residues before the CDR3 end; the end is taken from the germline J gene. The chain combines TRBV20-1 with TRBJ2-1, with unresolved D. Germline V gene data show CDR1 as DFQATT and CDR2 as SNEGSKA (reference sequence). This CDR3 is built from 15 residues. V was pared by 3 bases and J by 6 bases, with 18 bases between. The covered CDR3 bases are TGCAGTGCTAGTGGTCAACAAGGTACCGTCAATGAG. Protein product: CSASGQQGTVNE. The whole CDR3 region reads CSASGQQGTVNEQFF.

Of note for this clone: The read terminates 3 residues before the CDR3 end, so the remaining end is supplied by the germline J gene. The chain is built from TRBV6-2 or TRBV6-3 and TRBJ2-7; D is unresolved. CDR1 MNHEY and CDR2 SVGEGT come from the germline V gene. CDR3 length equals 13 residues. V shed 5 bases and J shed 5 bases, with 13 bases lying between them. CDR3 in amino acids: CASSIARSDEQYF. The covered CDR3 bases are TGTGCCAGCAGTATCGCCCGGTCGGACGAG.

Turning to this clone: The read comes to an end 3 residues before the CDR3 does, leaving the germline J gene to fill in the end. This chain links TRBV2 with TRBJ1-1; perhaps TRBD1 as D (5 bases). The CDR3 length is 18 residues. Germline V gene lookup returns CDR1 SNHLY and CDR2 FYNNEI. Incomplete CDR3 DNA: TGTGCCAGCAGTGAAGCGCAGGCCCTTGGGTGGCAGGGAGCAGCA. This gives the protein CASSEAQALGWQGAA. The whole CDR3 is CASSEAQALGWQGAAAFF.

As regards this clone: The read terminates 3 residues before the CDR3 end, so the remaining end is supplied by the germline J gene. The chain carries TRBV5-1 and TRBJ2-1, with TRBD1 matching 9 bases. V was pared by 3 bases and J by 5 bases, with 15 bases of the junction left unmatched. Germline V lookup: CDR1 SGHRS, CDR2 YFSETQ. The CDR3 spans 18 residues. CDR3 DNA (partial): TGCGCCAGCAGCTCGAGGGGACAGGGTGTAGTTAAAGACAATGAG. Residues: CASSSRGQGVVKDNE. The whole CDR3 protein is CASSSRGQGVVKDNEQFF.

To note about this clone: The read ends 3 residues early relative to the CDR3; the germline J gene fills the gap. The V and J genes are TRBV9 and TRBJ2-7; 7 bases are shared with TRBD1. The V and J ends lost 0 bases and 3 bases, in that order; junction bases with no gene match: 6. Germline values: CDR1 SGDLS, CDR2 YYNGEE. The CDR3 runs 15 residues. The CDR3 loop reads CASSVAGTEYYEQYF. CDR3 DNA (partial): TGTGCCAGCAGCGTAGCTGGGACAGAGTACTACGAG.

This clone ranks as medium-sized in terms of frequency. The read gets to within 3 residues of the CDR3 end, and the germline J gene fills in the rest. The sample has other DNA sequences that encode this CDR3 too. V and J are TRBV7-2 and TRBJ2-3; 12 bases agree with TRBD2. The CDR3 runs 15 residues. Looked up from germline, CDR1 is SGHTA and CDR2 is FQGNSA. V trimming: 2 bases; J trimming: 6 bases; junction bases outside the gene matches: 3. CDR3 loop: CASSLSSGGADTQYF. The sequenced CDR3 bases are TGTGCCAGCAGCTTATCTAGCGGGGGGGCGGATACG.

Note on this clone: The CDR3 end is not reached by the read, which stops 3 residues before it; the germline J gene fills it in. V gene TRBV7-2 combines with J gene TRBJ2-3; tentatively, D is TRBD2 (5 bases). The CDR3 runs to 14 residues. Germline loops: CDR1 SGHTA, CDR2 FQGNSA. CDR3: CASSFSGSRETQYF. CDR3 bases read: TGTGCCAGCAGCTTCAGCGGCTCCAGAGAGACG.

CDR3 DNA, as far as it was read: TGTGCCAGCAGCGGGGGACACCGGAAATTGAACACTGAA. Translated, it gives CASSGGHRKLNTE. The complete CDR3 sequence is CASSGGHRKLNTEAFF. The chain has TRBV14 and TRBJ1-1, with TRBD1 as a possible D gene (6 bases). The DNA ends 3 residues before the CDR3 does, and the rest of the CDR3 is filled in from the germline J gene. V dropped 5 bases and J dropped 0 bases, with 16 bases sitting between them. Germline V gene lookup returns CDR1 SGHDN and CDR2 FVKESK. CDR3 size: 16 residues.

Worth noting for this clone: The CDR3 end falls 3 residues outside the read, so it is completed with the germline J gene. This chain connects TRBV6-1 to TRBJ1-6; TRBD1 is a possible D gene (5 bases). The V gene's germline CDR1 is MNHNS and CDR2 SASEGT. The CDR3 length is 13 residues. V was trimmed by 4 bases and J by 8 bases, leaving 9 bases between them. CDR3 bases read: TGTGCCAGCAGTGTCAGGGAGGATTCACCC. This gives the protein CASSVREDSP. The CDR3 in its entirety is CASSVREDSPLHF.

On this clone itself: The read finishes 3 residues shy of the CDR3 end, and the germline J gene is used to complete it. The rearrangement links TRBV19 to TRBJ1-2; D unresolved. CDR3 length equals 14 residues. The germline V gene encodes CDR1 LNHDA and CDR2 SQIVND (reference sequence). Here the CDR3 reads CASSIGNGVGDYTF. The covered CDR3 bases are TGTGCCAGTAGTATAGGAAACGGGGTAGGTGAC.

For this clone: The CDR3 end is not reached by the read, which stops 3 residues before it; the germline J gene fills it in. The V and J genes are TRBV20-1 and TRBJ2-3, with 11 bases matching TRBD2. Germline V lookup: CDR1 DFQATT, CDR2 SNEGSKA (reference sequence). This CDR3 is built from 17 residues. V was pared by 4 bases and J by 2 bases, with 11 bases of the junction left unmatched. The CDR3 region is CSATKGTSGTITDTQYF. The DNA read from the CDR3 is TGCAGTGCTACAAAGGGGACTAGCGGAACTATCACAGATACG.

Notes on this clone: The CDR3 end is not reached by the read, which stops 3 residues before it; the germline J gene fills it in. V and J are TRBV6-2 or TRBV6-3 and TRBJ1-2; no firm D call. The CDR3 covers 13 residues. The V gene's germline CDR1 is MNHEY and CDR2 SVGEGT. The CDR3 loop reads CASSPSNTYDYTF. Incomplete CDR3 DNA: TGTGCCAGCAGTCCGTCAAATACCTACGAC.

Note on this clone: The read finishes 3 residues shy of the CDR3 end, and the germline J gene is used to complete it. The chain has TRBV7-2 and TRBJ1-4; possibly TRBD1 for D (6 bases). CDR3 length: 15 amino acids. Germline loops: CDR1 SGHTA, CDR2 FQGNSA. The CDR3 spells CASTPQGTINSPLFF. CDR3 DNA (partial): TGTGCCAGCACCCCGCAGGGGACCATAAATTCACCA.

Turning to this clone: The CDR3 end lies 3 residues beyond the end of the read and is filled in from the germline J gene. The V and J genes are TRBV16 and TRBJ1-1, with 7 bases identical to TRBD1. The CDR3 covers 15 residues. Trimming removed 0 bases from V and 4 bases from J; junction bases left unmatched: 5. Germline values: CDR1 KGHSY, CDR2 FQNENV. Incomplete CDR3 DNA: TGTGCCAGCAGCCAATCTTTATCAGGGGGCACTGAA. This codes for CASSQSLSGGTE. The CDR3 reads in full as CASSQSLSGGTEAFF.

In the case of this clone: The CDR3 is cut off 3 residues early in the read; its end comes from the germline J gene. The chain links TRBV7-9 to TRBJ1-2; possibly TRBD1 for D (5 bases). Germline V lookup: CDR1 SEHNR, CDR2 FQNEAQ (reference sequence). This CDR3 is built from 14 residues. This CDR3 is CASSFGTSGDDYTF. The CDR3 DNA, read in part, is TGTGCCAGCAGCTTCGGGACTAGTGGCGACGAC.

A note on this clone: The read gets to within 3 residues of the CDR3 end, and the germline J gene fills in the rest. The chain couples TRBV30 to TRBJ1-2; the match to TRBD1 covers 7 bases. CDR1 is GTSNPN, CDR2 SVGIG, per germline (reference sequence). Losses at the gene ends were 4 bases for V and 3 bases for J; bases not matched to a gene: 5. CDR3 length equals 13 residues. CDR3 loop: CAWTPTGDYGYTF. CDR3 bases read: TGTGCCTGGACCCCCACAGGGGACTATGGC. Full variable domain (outside the CDR3, taken from reference TRBV30 and TRBJ1-2): SQTIHQWPATLVQPVGSPLSLECTVEGTSNPNLYWYRQAAGRGLQLLFYSVGIGQISSEVPQNLSASRPQDRQFILSSKKLLLSDSGFYLCAWTPTGDYGYTFGSGTRLTVV.

Note on this clone: The CDR3 extends 3 residues past the end of the read, so its final part is completed from the germline J gene. V usage is TRBV19 and J usage is TRBJ1-1, with D perhaps TRBD1 (6 bases). This CDR3 is built from 17 residues. CDR1 and CDR2 from the germline V gene are LNHDA and SQIVND (reference sequence). V was cut by 3 bases and J by 1 base, with 18 bases left in between. CDR3 bases read: TGTGCCAGTAGTATGAACGGGGGGGGACAAACGAACACTGAA. Protein sequence: CASSMNGGGQTNTE. The CDR3 reads in full as CASSMNGGGQTNTEAFF.

Note on this clone: The sequenced fragment ends 3 residues before the CDR3 boundary, so the rest is inferred from the germline J gene. The chain uses TRBV14 and TRBJ2-1; 14 nucleotides align to TRBD2. This CDR3 comprises 19 residues. Germline trimming cut 2 bases from V and 3 bases from J; bases unmatched to any gene: 9. Germline loops: CDR1 SGHDN, CDR2 FVKESK. CDR3 region: CASSQKAGTSGGFYNEQFF. CDR3 DNA (partial): TGTGCCAGCAGCCAAAAAGCAGGGACTAGCGGGGGCTTCTACAATGAG.

Concerning this clone itself: The read comes to an end 3 residues before the CDR3 does, leaving the germline J gene to fill in the end. The chain is built from TRBV28 and TRBJ2-7, with 9 nucleotides matching TRBD1. The germline V gene encodes CDR1 MDHEN and CDR2 SYDVKM. The CDR3 has 14 residues. With V trimmed by 3 bases and J by 3 bases, 3 bases remained unmatched. The part of the CDR3 DNA that was read is TGTGCCAGCAGTTTCGGACAGGGGAGCTACGAG. Its protein is CASSFGQGSYE. The full CDR3 protein is CASSFGQGSYEQYF.

Details on this clone: The read stops 3 residues short of the end of the CDR3; the missing end is completed from the germline J gene. The V call is TRBV7-2, the J call TRBJ2-3, with TRBD2 identical over 7 bases. V lost 5 bases, J lost 5 bases, and 7 bases stayed unmatched. Germline CDR1 reads SGHTA; CDR2 reads FQGNSA. The CDR3 extends over 14 amino acids. The CDR3 DNA, read in part, is TGTGCCAGCAGCCTAACTTTAGCGGGAGATACG. The encoded protein is CASSLTLAGDT. The entire CDR3 sequence reads CASSLTLAGDTQYF.

About this clone itself: The read ends 3 residues before the CDR3 terminus; that terminus is restored from the germline J gene. J is TRBJ1-2 and V is TRBV5-6, with D unresolved. The CDR3 consists of 14 residues. Germline V CDR1 and CDR2: SGHDT, YYEEEE. V lost 0 bases and J lost 0, with 6 bases in between. CDR3 protein: CASSLGVANYGYTF. CDR3 DNA, as far as it was read: TGTGCCAGCAGCTTGGGAGTAGCTAACTATGGC.

With respect to this clone: The read stops 3 residues short of the end of the CDR3; the missing end is completed from the germline J gene. The chain uses TRBV18 and TRBJ2-1; 12 bases fit TRBD2. Germline assignment: CDR1 KGHSH and CDR2 LQKENI. Germline trimming cut 6 bases from V and 1 base from J; bases unmatched to any gene: 1. The CDR3 has 15 residues. The CDR3 spells CASSGLAGSYNEQFF. The CDR3 DNA, read in part, is TGTGCCAGCTCCGGACTAGCGGGATCCTACAATGAG. The variable domain in full, with the rest retrieved from reference TRBV18 and TRBJ2-1, is NAGVMQNPRHLVRRRGQEARLRCSPMKGHSHVYWYRQLPEEGLKFMVYLQKENIIDESGMPKERFSAEFPKEGPSILRIQQVVRGDSAAYFCASSGLAGSYNEQFFGPGTRLTVL.

A word on this clone: The read ends 3 residues shy of where the CDR3 ends; the end is completed using the germline J gene. Other nucleotide sequences from this sample produce the same CDR3. V is TRBV10-3 and J is TRBJ1-2, with 9 bases aligning to TRBD1. CDR3 length equals 16 residues. Germline CDR1 ENHRY, CDR2 SYGVKD. CDR3 amino acids: CAISQSQVGQGFGYTF. The DNA read from the CDR3 is TGTGCCATCAGCCAAAGTCAGGTGGGACAGGGATTCGGT.

A remark on this clone: Coverage ceases 3 residues before the CDR3 finishes, and the germline J gene fills in the end. This chain uses TRBV7-9 with TRBJ2-3; maybe TRBD2 (6 bases). The V gene's germline CDR1 is SEHNR and CDR2 FQNEAQ (reference sequence). The ends were cut back, 6 bases at V and 6 bases at J, with 10 bases in the middle. This CDR3 region has 12 residues. The CDR3 bases that were read are TGTGCCAGCAGTTCAGGGAGGGATACG. Its translation is CASSSGRDT. From start to end, the CDR3 is CASSSGRDTQYF. Drawing the rest from reference TRBV7-9 and TRBJ2-3, the complete variable domain is DTGVSQNPRHKITKRGQNVTFRCDPISEHNRLYWYRQTLGQGPEFLTYFQNEAQLEKSRLLSDRFSAERPKGSFSTLEIQRTEQGDSAMYLCASSSGRDTQYFGPGTRLTVL.